What follows are 3 T cell receptor beta chains derived from one specimen sequenced in a study of cytotoxic CD8 clonotypes in ibrutinib-treated CLL. Some clones are missing from TCRdb's copy, which holds only in-frame ones; the method was immunoSEQ multiplex PCR. Of some 130,000 clones listed, approximately 85% were seen once; the top ten hold approximately 2%. The material was PBMCs, obtained after 24 months of ibrutinib treatment. The receptors stem from a human donor with chronic lymphocytic leukemia.

Here the CDR3 DNA reads TGTGCCAGCAGTGAAGTTGGGGACGGGGAGCTGTTTTTT. Amino acid sequence: CASSEVGDGELFF. This sequence joins TRBV6-4 and TRBJ2-2; D is ambiguous. Germline V gene sequence: CDR1 MRHNA, CDR2 SNTAGT. The CDR3 sequence is 13 residues long. V gave up 3 bases and J gave up 7 bases, with 9 bases separating them.

Points on this clone: Within the sample, other DNA sequences also encode this same CDR3. V usage is TRBV18 and J usage is TRBJ1-2; TRBD1 is a possible D gene (5 bases). CDR1 is KGHSH and CDR2 is LQKENI in the germline V gene. Trimming removed 3 bases from V and 4 bases from J, with 12 bases in between. The CDR3 is made up of 14 amino acids. The CDR3 sequence is CASSPGTDLYGYTF. CDR3 nucleotides: TGTGCCAGCTCACCCGGGACGGACCTCTATGGCTACACCTTC.

The CDR3 sequence: CASKLGGANIQYF. The CDR3 coding sequence is TGTGCCAGCAAGCTCGGGGGGGCGAACATTCAGTACTTC. This sequence joins TRBV2 and TRBJ2-4, with 8 bases that match TRBD2. CDR3 length equals 13 residues. The germline V gene encodes CDR1 SNHLY and CDR2 FYNNEI. Losses at the gene ends were 7 bases for V and 7 bases for J; bases not matched to a gene: 6.